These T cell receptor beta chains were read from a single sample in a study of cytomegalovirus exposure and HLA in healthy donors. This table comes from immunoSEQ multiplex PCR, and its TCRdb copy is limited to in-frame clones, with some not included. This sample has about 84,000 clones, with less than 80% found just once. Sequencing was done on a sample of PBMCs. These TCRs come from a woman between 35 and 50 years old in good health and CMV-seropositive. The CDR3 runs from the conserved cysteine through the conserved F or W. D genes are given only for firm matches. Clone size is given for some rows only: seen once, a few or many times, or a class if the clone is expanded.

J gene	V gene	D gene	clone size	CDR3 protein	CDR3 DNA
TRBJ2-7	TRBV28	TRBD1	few	CASSPAGTGTYEQYF	TGTGCCAGCAGTCCCGCCGGGACAGGGACCTACGAGCAGTACTTC
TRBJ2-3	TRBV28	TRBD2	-	CASSFPSGASTDTQYF	TGTGCCAGCAGTTTCCCGAGCGGGGCAAGCACAGATACGCAGTATTTT
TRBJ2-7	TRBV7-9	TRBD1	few	CAGAGTGTYEQYF	TGTGCCGGGGCCGGGACAGGGACCTACGAGCAGTACTTC
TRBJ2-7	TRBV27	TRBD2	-	CASSLSRLAVGSYEQYF	TGTGCCAGCAGTTTATCGAGACTAGCGGTTGGGTCCTACGAGCAGTACTTC
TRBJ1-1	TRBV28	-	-	CASSLYLAGSAGANTEAFF	TGTGCCAGCAGTTTATATCTCGCAGGGTCGGCTGGCGCGAACACTGAAGCTTTCTTT
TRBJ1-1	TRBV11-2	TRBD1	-	CASSLRQGTEAFF	TGTGCCAGCAGCTTAAGACAGGGAACTGAAGCTTTCTTT
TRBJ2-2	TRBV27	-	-	CASSLLSNTGELFF	TGTGCCAGCAGTTTACTCTCGAACACCGGGGAGCTGTTTTTT
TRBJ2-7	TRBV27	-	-	CASSPTVEAEQYF	TGTGCCAGCAGTCCCACGGTTGAGGCCGAGCAGTACTTC
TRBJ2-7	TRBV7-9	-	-	CASSALAPGYEQYF	TGTGCCAGCAGCGCCTTAGCTCCTGGGTACGAGCAGTACTTC
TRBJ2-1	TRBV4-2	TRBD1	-	CASSQRVGTGEEREQFF	TGTGCCAGCAGCCAGAGGGTTGGGACAGGTGAAGAGCGTGAGCAGTTCTTC
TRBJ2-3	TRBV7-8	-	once	CASSRGHLGTDTQYF	TGTGCCAGCAGTCGGGGACATCTTGGCACAGATACGCAGTATTTT
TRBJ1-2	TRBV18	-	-	CASSPGPEHGYIF	TGTGCCAGCTCACCAGGGCCAGAACATGGCTACATCTTC